The 14 T cell receptor beta chains below were found in one sample sequenced in a study of blood T cell repertoires in COVID-19. Sequenced by immunoSEQ multiplex PCR; TCRdb stores in-frame clones only, minus some. There are 350,000 to 500,000 clones in the sample; roughly 90% occur only once, and approximately 1.5% lies in the top ten. The sample consisted of PBMCs or T cells enriched from blood (not recorded which). The receptors originated from a woman under 30 who had been exposed to COVID-19.

This clone came up once. This chain uses TRBV28 with TRBJ2-7; 10 bases agree with TRBD1. V lost 5 bases and J lost 5; bases outside the gene matches: 9. The CDR3 spans 15 residues. Germline loops: CDR1 MDHEN, CDR2 SYDVKM. The CDR3 nucleotides read TGTGCCAGCAGTCAAATCCGGGACAGGGGCGACGAGCAGTACTTC. Its protein product is CASSQIRDRGDEQYF.

V usage is TRBV25-1 and J usage is TRBJ2-5; D might be TRBD1 (5 bases). CDR3 length: 15 amino acids. The germline CDR1 and CDR2 sequences are MGHDK and SYGVNS. Trimming removed 3 bases from V and 5 bases from J, with 16 bases in between. CDR3 in amino acids: CASSEGQGLTETQYF. In DNA, the CDR3 is TGTGCCAGCAGTGAGGGGCAGGGCCTGACGGAGACCCAGTACTTC.

The rearrangement joins TRBV2 to TRBJ2-1; D is possibly TRBD2 (6 bases). Germline V lookup: CDR1 SNHLY, CDR2 FYNNEI. Deletions cut 3 bases from V and 7 bases from J, with 16 bases between. This CDR3 has 15 amino acids. The chain's CDR3 is CASSEGGVRGNEQFF. The CDR3 coding sequence is TGTGCCAGCAGTGAGGGCGGGGTACGTGGGAATGAGCAGTTCTTC.

This clone was recorded a few times. The V and J genes are TRBV10-1 and TRBJ1-2, with D unresolved. Trimming stripped 0 bases from V and 4 bases from J, with 9 bases between. Germline-derived CDR1 and CDR2 are WNHNN and SYGVQD (reference sequence). The CDR3 is 14 residues long. The CDR3 spells CASSESDDFYGYTF. In nucleotides, the CDR3 is TGCGCCAGCAGTGAGTCTGATGACTTCTATGGCTACACCTTC.

V usage is TRBV28 and J usage is TRBJ1-5; D unresolved. With 2 bases removed from V and 4 bases from J, the gap between germline ends came to 12 bases. The CDR3 sequence is 15 residues long. Germline V CDR1 and CDR2: MDHEN, SYDVKM. The CDR3 loop reads CASSLPGGPNQPQHF. DNA for the CDR3: TGTGCCAGCAGTTTACCGGGAGGGCCGAATCAGCCCCAGCATTTT.

The chain's CDR3 is CASSRTGGETQYF. The CDR3 DNA follows: TGTGCCAGCTCTAGGACAGGGGGGGAGACCCAGTACTTC. J is TRBJ2-5 and V is TRBV2; TRBD1 aligns across 10 bases. From germline, CDR1 is SNHLY and CDR2 FYNNEI. J lost 5 bases, V lost 8 bases, and 5 bases had no gene match. The CDR3 is made up of 13 amino acids. Full variable domain (missing parts from reference TRBV2 and TRBJ2-5): EPEVTQTPSHQVTQMGQEVILRCVPISNHLYFYWYRQILGQKVEFLVSFYNNEISEKSEIFDDQFSVERPDGSNFTLKIRSTKLEDSAMYFCASSRTGGETQYFGPGTRLLVL.

The chain has TRBV7-6 and TRBJ2-3; a possible D gene is TRBD2 (6 bases). Germline CDR1 reads SGHVS; CDR2 reads FNYEAQ. The V and J ends lost 5 bases and 1 base respectively, with 16 bases between them. This CDR3 has 16 amino acids. CDR3: CASSDSGRDRTDTQYF. Here the CDR3 DNA reads TGTGCCAGCAGCGATAGTGGGCGGGACCGCACAGATACGCAGTATTTT.

The CDR3 spells CASSERSGLNPGNEQFF. The CDR3 nucleotides are TGTGCCAGCAGTGAGAGAAGCGGACTGAACCCCGGCAATGAGCAGTTCTTC. The V and J genes are TRBV6-1 and TRBJ2-1, with D possibly matching TRBD2 (5 bases). The CDR3 length is 17 residues. Germline V gene data show CDR1 as MNHNS and CDR2 as SASEGT. With 3 bases removed from V and 6 bases from J, the gap between germline ends came to 21 bases.

The V and J genes are TRBV2 and TRBJ2-5; TRBD1 agrees at 8 bases. The CDR3 contains 11 residues. V lost 5 bases, J lost 9 bases, and 2 bases stayed unmatched. Germline V gene data show CDR1 as SNHLY and CDR2 as FYNNEI. This CDR3 is CASSQQGAQYF. CDR3 bases: TGTGCCAGCAGTCAACAGGGGGCCCAGTACTTC.

The rearrangement links TRBV4-1 to TRBJ2-7; 9 nucleotides match TRBD1. V was pared by 3 bases and J by 4 bases, with 7 bases of the junction left unmatched. Per the germline V gene, CDR1 is MGHRA and CDR2 is YSYEKL. The CDR3 is 15 amino acids. The DNA for the CDR3 is TGCGCCAGCAGCCACACCGGGACAGGGTTGTACGAGCAGTACTTC. It encodes CASSHTGTGLYEQYF.

The chain has TRBV29-1 and TRBJ1-5, with D perhaps matching TRBD1 (5 bases). CDR1 is SQVTM and CDR2 is ANQGSEA in the germline V gene. The CDR3 spans 14 residues. Trimming stripped 6 bases from V and 1 base from J, with 13 bases between. CDR3 coding DNA: TGCAGCGTCGCGCCCGGGGGGAGCAATCAGCCCCAGCATTTT. It translates to CSVAPGGSNQPQHF.

Only a few counts were recorded for this clone. The chain recombines TRBV25-1 with TRBJ1-2, with D possibly being TRBD1 (5 bases). The CDR3 spans 15 residues. Trimming took off 5 bases at V and 2 bases at J, with 15 bases between the two ends. Germline V lookup: CDR1 MGHDK, CDR2 SYGVNS. The CDR3 DNA reads as TGTGCCAGCAGTCCACCCCGACAGTTCAACTATGGCTACACCTTC. As protein: CASSPPRQFNYGYTF.

The rearrangement links TRBV7-9 to TRBJ2-3; TRBD2 is a possible D gene (5 bases). Germline CDR1 and CDR2: SEHNR and FQNEAQ (reference sequence). Trimming cost V 3 bases and J 4 bases, with 11 bases left between them. This CDR3 region has 14 residues. CDR3 protein: CASSFSAGADTQYF. As DNA, the CDR3 is TGTGCCAGCAGCTTCTCGGCCGGGGCAGATACGCAGTATTTT. The full variable domain, in which reference TRBV7-9 and TRBJ2-3 provide the parts outside the CDR3, is DTGVSQNPRHKITKRGQNVTFRCDPISEHNRLYWYRQTLGQGPEFLTYFQNEAQLEKSRLLSDRFSAERPKGSFSTLEIQRTEQGDSAMYLCASSFSAGADTQYFGPGTRLTVL.

The chain joins TRBV29-1 to TRBJ1-1, with 9 positions matching TRBD1. V was pared by 4 bases and J by 1 base, with 7 bases of the junction left unmatched. The germline V gene has CDR1 SQVTM and CDR2 ANQGSEA. There are 15 residues in the CDR3. The CDR3 DNA is TGCAGCGTTGCAAACTTGGGACAGGGGAACACTGAAGCTTTCTTT. This sequence encodes CSVANLGQGNTEAFF.